These 30 T cell receptor beta chains share one sample of origin, sequenced in a study of identical twins (TCRdb year 2016). Preparation of the library involved 5' RACE. Sequenced using an Illumina HiSeq 2000. TCRdb cleaned the public reads at Q25 with fastp, built clones with MiXCR and kept in-frame beta chains. CDR3 protein sequences are deduplicated, and each keeps its most common genes and DNA. The sample table contains 350,000 or so distinct CDR3 sequences; only one count was recorded for roughly 12% of them. The ten biggest clones cover just over 7% of the sample. This sample also belongs to another study, concerning yellow fever vaccine responses in identical twins.

Material: CD8+ T cells sorted from blood. The receptors come from a woman aged 18-30 years in good health.

The rearrangement joins TRBV4-1 to TRBJ1-6, with D uncertain. The CDR3 spans 15 residues. CDR1 MGHRA and CDR2 YSYEKL come from the germline V gene. V lost 0 bases and J lost 6, with 9 bases in between. The chain's CDR3 is CASSQENTANSPLHF. The CDR3 DNA sequence: TGCGCCAGCAGCCAAGAGAACACCGCTAATTCACCCCTCCACTTT.

This clonotype has a handful of counts. This chain joins TRBV5-1 and TRBJ1-3; D ambiguous. CDR3 length: 17 amino acids. The germline V gene encodes CDR1 SGHRS and CDR2 YFSETQ. The germline V and J ends were trimmed by 0 bases and 2 bases, with 15 bases remaining between them. The CDR3 sequence: CASSLVGSSQPGNTIYF. The CDR3 DNA follows: TGCGCCAGCAGCTTGGTGGGCTCCAGTCAACCTGGAAACACCATATATTTT.

This clonotype was picked up many times. The V gene is TRBV7-8, the J gene TRBJ2-1; possibly TRBD1 for D (5 bases). The CDR3 runs to 17 residues. Germline V gene lookup returns CDR1 SGHVS and CDR2 FQNEAQ. Trimming pared 3 bases from V and 0 bases from J, leaving 15 bases between. The CDR3 region has the DNA TGTGCCAGCAGCTTTCCCACTTTGGGGCTCTCCTACAATGAGCAGTTCTTC. Translated, it gives CASSFPTLGLSYNEQFF.

There are many counts of this clonotype. V is TRBV20-1 and J is TRBJ2-5, with D possibly matching TRBD2 (6 bases). V was cut by 3 bases and J by 5 bases, with 25 bases left in between. CDR3 length: 17 residues. Germline loops: CDR1 DFQATT, CDR2 SNEGSKA (reference sequence). CDR3 residues: CSASPTFGTWGSETQYF. The CDR3 bases are TGCAGTGCTAGTCCAACGTTTGGGACTTGGGGATCCGAGACCCAGTACTTC.

The chain has TRBV13 and TRBJ1-4; D gene uncertain. The CDR3 contains 14 residues. Germline V gene sequence: CDR1 PRHDT, CDR2 FYEKMQ (reference sequence). V lost 4 bases to trimming and J lost 7 bases, with 13 bases between them. CDR3 loop: CASSWEEVGEKLFF. The DNA for the CDR3 is TGTGCCAGCAGCTGGGAAGAAGTGGGTGAAAAACTGTTTTTT.

This clonotype has only one observation. V is TRBV27 and J is TRBJ2-5; D is undetermined. The CDR3 loop spans 10 amino acids. The V end lost 8 bases, the J end lost 4 bases, and 5 bases lay between the germline ends. Germline V gene sequence: CDR1 MNHEY, CDR2 SMNVEV (reference sequence). The CDR3 coding sequence is TGTGCCAGCGGAATAGAGACCCAGTACTTC. Protein sequence: CASGIETQYF.

V gene TRBV20-1 combines with J gene TRBJ2-5; D perhaps matches TRBD2 (6 bases). V lost 3 bases to trimming and J lost 2 bases, with 13 bases between them. This CDR3 is built from 14 residues. Germline lookup yields CDR1 DFQATT and CDR2 SNEGSKA (reference sequence). The CDR3 loop is CSARGTDTQETQYF. The CDR3, as DNA: TGCAGTGCTAGGGGGACTGACACTCAAGAGACCCAGTACTTC.

This chain links TRBV20-1 with TRBJ2-1; 12 bases are shared with TRBD2. This CDR3 contains 15 residues. Germline V gives CDR1 DFQATT, CDR2 SNEGSKA (reference sequence). Trimming took 0 bases from V and 6 from J; bases not matched to a gene: 3. The CDR3 is CSARDLLAGGNEQFF. The CDR3 coding sequence is TGCAGTGCTAGAGATCTACTAGCGGGAGGCAATGAGCAGTTCTTC.

The gene calls are TRBV28 and TRBJ2-1; 15 positions agree with TRBD2. Germline V gene sequence: CDR1 MDHEN, CDR2 SYDVKM. After removal of 1 base from V and 7 bases from J, the junction contained 5 bases not matched to a gene. This CDR3 comprises 17 residues. The CDR3 sequence: CASSLSWTSGRGNEQFF. For the CDR3, the DNA is TGTGCCAGCAGTTTATCCTGGACTAGCGGGAGGGGGAATGAGCAGTTCTTC.

This clonotype was seen a handful of times. This chain uses TRBV27 with TRBJ1-5; D might be TRBD1 (6 bases). This CDR3 region has 13 residues. V lost 8 bases to trimming and J lost 4 bases, with 12 bases between them. Germline V gene lookup returns CDR1 MNHEY and CDR2 SMNVEV (reference sequence). DNA for the CDR3: TGTGCCAGCGGGCCGAGGGGGAATCAGCCCCAGCATTTT. It encodes CASGPRGNQPQHF.

The chain is built from TRBV19 and TRBJ2-3; D possibly corresponds to TRBD1 (7 bases). This CDR3 has 12 residues. Germline CDR1 and CDR2: LNHDA and SQIVND (reference sequence). The germline V and J ends were trimmed by 5 bases and 8 bases, with 11 bases remaining between them. In nucleotides, the CDR3 is TGTGCCAGTAGTCATCAGGGGGGTACGCAGTATTTT. Its translation is CASSHQGGTQYF.

This clonotype was detected a few times. The genes are TRBV11-2 and TRBJ2-7; no definite D call. V gave up 4 bases and J gave up 4 bases, with 8 bases separating them. Germline CDR1 and CDR2: SGHAT and FQNNGV. The length of the CDR3 is 12 residues. The CDR3 bases are TGTGCCAGCAGCTCTATCTTTTACGAGCAGTACGTC. As protein: CASSSIFYEQYV.

The chain is built from TRBV4-2 and TRBJ2-1; D ambiguous. CDR3 length: 15 amino acids. Deletions cut 4 bases from V and 2 bases from J, with 12 bases between. CDR1 is LGHNA, CDR2 YNFKEQ, per germline. The CDR3 reads CASSPGRRAYNEQFF. CDR3 nucleotides: TGTGCCAGCAGCCCTGGGCGCCGCGCCTACAATGAGCAGTTCTTC.

The V and J genes are TRBV4-1 and TRBJ2-3; TRBD2 aligns across 7 bases. Germline V gives CDR1 MGHRA, CDR2 YSYEKL. The V segment lost 1 base and the J segment 4 bases; nucleotides outside the gene matches: 5. The CDR3 runs to 15 residues. The CDR3 sequence is CASSQGGGSADTQYF. The CDR3, as DNA: TGCGCCAGCAGCCAAGGCGGCGGGAGCGCAGATACGCAGTATTTT.

The chain combines TRBV29-1 with TRBJ1-1; the D gene is possibly TRBD1 (6 bases). Trimming cost V 3 bases and J 6 bases, with 8 bases left between them. Germline V gene sequence: CDR1 SQVTM, CDR2 ANQGSEA. This CDR3 is 11 amino acids long. The CDR3 coding sequence is TGCAGCGTTGAGGAGGGGGCTGAAGCTTTCTTT. This gives the protein CSVEEGAEAFF.

A few counts support this clonotype. The J gene is TRBJ2-5, the V gene TRBV12-3 or TRBV12-4; D is undetermined. CDR3 size: 14 residues. V was cut by 2 bases and J by 0 bases, with 7 bases left in between. The CDR3 here is CASSLYGYQETQYF. The CDR3 DNA reads as TGTGCCAGCAGTTTATATGGGTACCAAGAGACCCAGTACTTC.

The V gene is TRBV5-1, the J gene TRBJ2-6; 8 nucleotides line up with TRBD1. Germline CDR1 SGHRS, CDR2 YFSETQ. The CDR3 covers 19 residues. Unmatched junction bases numbered 12, after V lost 4 bases and J lost 0 bases. CDR3 sequence (DNA): TGCGCCAGCAGCCCACGACAGGGGACCTACTCCTCTGGGGCCAACGTCCTGACTTTC. It specifies CASSPRQGTYSSGANVLTF.

V gene TRBV7-8 combines with J gene TRBJ1-6, with 7 bases matching TRBD1. With 1 base clipped from V and 6 bases from J, the junction kept 12 bases outside the gene matches. This CDR3 has 18 residues. CDR1 is SGHVS, CDR2 FQNEAQ, per germline. CDR3 region: CASSLGTGPQTINSPLHF. The CDR3 DNA reads TGTGCCAGCAGCTTAGGGACAGGCCCCCAAACTATTAATTCACCCCTCCACTTT.

This clonotype has a handful of counts. The genes are TRBV28 and TRBJ2-2; 9 nucleotides line up with TRBD1. V lost 5 bases and J lost 4; bases outside the gene matches: 5. This CDR3 contains 15 residues. The germline V gene encodes CDR1 MDHEN and CDR2 SYDVKM. This CDR3 reads CASSPGTGTTGELFF. As DNA, the CDR3 is TGTGCCAGCAGTCCAGGGACAGGGACCACCGGGGAGCTGTTTTTT.

This clonotype was seen a few times. The rearrangement uses TRBV3-1 and TRBJ2-1; D is undetermined. Trimming left V 0 bases short and J 6 bases short, with 9 bases between. The germline gives CDR1 LGHDT, CDR2 YNNKEL (reference sequence). The CDR3 consists of 14 residues. In nucleotides, the CDR3 is TGTGCCAGCAGCCAAGAGGTGGGCTTCAATGAGCAGTTCTTC. Protein: CASSQEVGFNEQFF.

The chain uses TRBV25-1 and TRBJ2-3, with 7 bases matching TRBD2. CDR3 length: 16 amino acids. Unmatched junction bases numbered 13, after V lost 7 bases and J lost 3 bases. CDR1 MGHDK and CDR2 SYGVNS come from the germline V gene. The CDR3 DNA follows: TGTGCCAGCACCCAAGAGATGGGGGGGGTAACAGATACGCAGTATTTT. It is translated as CASTQEMGGVTDTQYF.

This clonotype has ten or more counts. V is TRBV12-3 or TRBV12-4 and J is TRBJ1-5; no clear D gene. V shed 1 base and J shed 6 bases, with 7 bases lying between them. The CDR3 consists of 13 residues. For the CDR3, the DNA is TGTGCCAGCAGTTTAGGGAAGATTCAGCCCCAGCATTTT. It encodes CASSLGKIQPQHF.

This chain links TRBV20-1 with TRBJ2-7; 11 nucleotides align to TRBD1. The J segment lost 9 bases and the V segment lost 5 bases, leaving 12 bases of the junction unmatched. This CDR3 is built from 14 residues. Germline CDR1 is DFQATT and CDR2 is SNEGSKA (reference sequence). CDR3 region: CSAQTGTGGFGQYF. In nucleotides, the CDR3 is TGCAGTGCTCAAACCGGGACAGGGGGTTTTGGGCAGTACTTC.

The gene calls are TRBV5-8 and TRBJ2-3, with 7 bases fitting TRBD2. V lost 4 bases, J lost 1 base, and 9 bases stayed unmatched. The V gene's germline CDR1 is SGHTS and CDR2 YDEGEE. This CDR3 is 16 amino acids long. CDR3: CASSGLAGDRTDTQYF. The CDR3 DNA follows: TGTGCCAGCAGCGGGCTGGCGGGGGACCGCACAGATACGCAGTATTTT.

In this sample, this clonotype turned up many times. The rearrangement links TRBV6-5 to TRBJ1-5; D call uncertain. V dropped 0 bases and J dropped 11 bases, with 11 bases sitting between them. The CDR3 is 13 amino acids. CDR1 is MNHEY and CDR2 is SVGAGI in the germline V gene. CDR3 region: CASSYSSIGTQHF. CDR3 nucleotide sequence: TGTGCCAGCAGTTACTCGAGTATTGGAACCCAGCATTTT.

CDR3: CSAREARDYEQYV. CDR3 DNA sequence: TGCAGTGCTAGAGAGGCCAGGGATTACGAGCAGTACGTC. The rearrangement links TRBV20-1 to TRBJ2-7; TRBD1 is a possible D gene (5 bases). From germline, CDR1 is DFQATT and CDR2 SNEGSKA (reference sequence). Trimming left V 0 bases short and J 4 bases short, with 10 bases between. CDR3 length equals 13 residues.

In its sample, this clonotype was seen a few times. The chain couples TRBV3-1 to TRBJ2-5; 13 positions match TRBD2. CDR1 and CDR2 (germline): LGHDT, YNNKEL (reference sequence). The CDR3 sequence is 17 residues long. With 6 bases clipped from V and 4 bases from J, the junction kept 11 bases outside the gene matches. CDR3 nucleotide sequence: TGTGCCAGCAGTATCAATCCGGGACTAGCGGGAATAGAGACCCAGTACTTC. As protein: CASSINPGLAGIETQYF.

This clonotype was recorded many times. The V and J genes are TRBV5-5 and TRBJ2-7; TRBD1 might be the D (6 bases). The CDR3 runs 15 residues. Germline V CDR1 and CDR2: SGHKS, YYEKEE (reference sequence). V gave up 4 bases and J gave up 2 bases, with 16 bases separating them. The CDR3 DNA sequence: TGTGCCAGCAGCCCGCAGGGGTTTTCACCCTACGAGCAGTACTTC. Translating gives CASSPQGFSPYEQYF.

This clonotype appeared many times. The V gene is TRBV6-4, the J gene TRBJ2-1; no clear D gene. The germline V and J ends were trimmed by 3 bases and 4 bases, with 13 bases remaining between them. From germline, CDR1 is MRHNA and CDR2 SNTAGT. This CDR3 is built from 15 residues. The CDR3 DNA reads as TGTGCCAGCAGTGAGACGGCAGGATCTTACAATGAGCAGTTCTTC. It translates to CASSETAGSYNEQFF.

This clonotype was seen more than once but under ten times. The rearrangement joins TRBV4-1 to TRBJ2-7, with 8 bases fitting TRBD1. V lost 7 bases to trimming and J lost 3 bases; unmatched junction nucleotides: 14. CDR3 length equals 16 residues. CDR1 and CDR2 from the germline V gene are MGHRA and YSYEKL. This CDR3 is CASTPSLAGGHYEQYF. The CDR3 coding sequence is TGCGCCAGCACCCCAAGTCTTGCAGGGGGCCACTACGAGCAGTACTTC.